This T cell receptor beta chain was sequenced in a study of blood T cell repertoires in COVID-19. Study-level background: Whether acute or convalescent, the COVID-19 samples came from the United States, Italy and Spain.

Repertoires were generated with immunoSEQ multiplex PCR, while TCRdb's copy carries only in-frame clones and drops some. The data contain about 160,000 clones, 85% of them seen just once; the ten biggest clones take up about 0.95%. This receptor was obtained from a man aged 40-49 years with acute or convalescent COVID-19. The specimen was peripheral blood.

The CDR3: CASSVYPTGADTGELFF. In DNA, the CDR3 is TGTGCCAGCAGCGTCTACCCCACAGGGGCGGACACCGGGGAGCTGTTTTTT. The rearrangement links TRBV9 to TRBJ2-2; 7 nucleotides match TRBD1. The CDR3 is made up of 17 amino acids. CDR1 and CDR2 (germline): SGDLS, YYNGEE. V lost 2 bases to trimming and J lost 3 bases; unmatched junction nucleotides: 10.